These 5 T cell receptor beta chains share one sample of origin, sequenced in a study of vaccination and CD4 T cells after COVID-19. Their antigens remain unidentified. Treatment defined: roughly ten-day PBMC culture with coronavirus spike peptide pools or control peptides (ViraFEST assay). Prior to the COVID-19 pandemic (2011-2018), the unexposed donor's CD4+ T cells were collected. Sequence data for DNA of cultured CD4+ T cells were generated by the Oncomine TCR Beta short-read assay. TCRdb used MiXCR to reprocess the PCR reads, holding one entry per CDR3 protein. The sample gives roughly 7,600 distinct CDR3 sequences, approximately 39% of which show up once; around an eighth is in the top ten. Input material: CD4+ T cells from blood, cultured in vitro. The receptors were sampled from a human donor in good health.

This chain uses TRBV18 with TRBJ1-5, with D perhaps matching TRBD1 (5 bases). Germline V gives CDR1 KGHSH, CDR2 LQKENI. V lost 3 bases, J lost 0 bases, and 12 bases lay in between. This CDR3 has 16 residues. The CDR3 coding sequence is TGTGCCAGCTCACCGGGGCTAGGGGATAGCAATCAGCCCCAGCATTTT. Amino acid sequence: CASSPGLGDSNQPQHF.

The J gene is TRBJ1-1, the V gene TRBV19; TRBD1 is a possible D gene (6 bases). Per germline, CDR1 LNHDA and CDR2 SQIVND (reference sequence). There are 15 residues in the CDR3. V was cut by 6 bases and J by 2 bases, with 16 bases left in between. The CDR3 loop reads CASRTGQLHNTEAFF. As DNA, the CDR3 is TGTGCCAGTAGGACGGGACAACTCCATAACACTGAAGCTTTCTTT.

The chain has TRBV12-3 or TRBV12-4 and TRBJ1-1; unclear D gene. V lost 3 bases, J lost 5 bases, and 10 bases lay in between. The CDR3 runs 13 residues. In nucleotides, the CDR3 is TGTGCCAGCAGTTTTTCCGGGTGGACTGAAGCTTTCTTT. Protein product: CASSFSGWTEAFF.

The chain employs TRBV30 and TRBJ1-1, with no clear D. V was clipped by 3 bases and J by 1 base, with 12 bases between them. CDR1 GTSNPN and CDR2 SVGIG come from the germline V gene (reference sequence). The length of the CDR3 is 14 residues. The CDR3 coding sequence is TGTGCCTGGAGCCGGACCGCCCGGAACACTGAAGCTTTCTTT. Translation: CAWSRTARNTEAFF.

This clonotype was seen more than once but under ten times. V usage is TRBV7-2 and J usage is TRBJ1-1; D not resolved. V lost 2 bases and J 8 bases, leaving 15 bases between the germline ends. CDR1 is SGHTA, CDR2 FQGNSA, per germline. The CDR3 spans 14 residues. As DNA, the CDR3 is TGTGCCAGCAGCTTACGAGGGTACGGCCAGGAAGCTTTCTTT. Translating it yields CASSLRGYGQEAFF.